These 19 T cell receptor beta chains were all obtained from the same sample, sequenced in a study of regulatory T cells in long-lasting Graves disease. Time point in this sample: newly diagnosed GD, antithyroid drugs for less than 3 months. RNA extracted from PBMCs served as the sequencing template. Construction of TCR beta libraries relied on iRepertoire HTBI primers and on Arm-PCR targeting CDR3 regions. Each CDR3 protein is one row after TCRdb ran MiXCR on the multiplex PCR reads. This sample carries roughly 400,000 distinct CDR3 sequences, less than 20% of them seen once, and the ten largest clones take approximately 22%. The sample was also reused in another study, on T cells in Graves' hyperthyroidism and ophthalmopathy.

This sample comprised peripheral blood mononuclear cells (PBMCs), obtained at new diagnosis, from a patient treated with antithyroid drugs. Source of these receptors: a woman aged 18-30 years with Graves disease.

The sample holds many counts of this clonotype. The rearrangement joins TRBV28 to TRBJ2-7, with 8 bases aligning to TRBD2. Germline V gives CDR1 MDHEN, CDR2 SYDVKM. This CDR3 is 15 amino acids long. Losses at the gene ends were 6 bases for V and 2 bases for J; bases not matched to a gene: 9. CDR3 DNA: TGTGCCAGCAGCCCCCCCGGGCGGGGGGCCTACGAGCAGTACTTC. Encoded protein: CASSPPGRGAYEQYF.

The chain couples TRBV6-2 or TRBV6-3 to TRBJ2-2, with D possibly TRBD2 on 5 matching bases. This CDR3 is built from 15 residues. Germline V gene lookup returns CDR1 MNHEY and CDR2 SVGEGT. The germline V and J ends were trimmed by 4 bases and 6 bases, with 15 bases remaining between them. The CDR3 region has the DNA TGTGCCAGCAGTTCAGACCCTACTAGTCCCGGGGAGCTGTTTTTT. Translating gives CASSSDPTSPGELFF.

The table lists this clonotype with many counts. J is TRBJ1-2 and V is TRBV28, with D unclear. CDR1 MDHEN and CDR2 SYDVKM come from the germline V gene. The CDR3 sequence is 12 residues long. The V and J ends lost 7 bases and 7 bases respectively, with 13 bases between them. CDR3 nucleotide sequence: TGTGCCAGCACCCTCTCCCGGGGTGGCTACACCTTC. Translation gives CASTLSRGGYTF.

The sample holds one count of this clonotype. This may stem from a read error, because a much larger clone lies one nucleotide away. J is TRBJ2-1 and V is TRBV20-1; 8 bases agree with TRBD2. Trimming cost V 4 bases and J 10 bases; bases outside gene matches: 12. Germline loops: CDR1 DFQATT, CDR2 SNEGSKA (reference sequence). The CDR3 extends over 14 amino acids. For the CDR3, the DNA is TGCAGTGCTATGCCGGGACTAGATCTTTACGAGCAGTTCTTC. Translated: CSAMPGLDLYEQFF.

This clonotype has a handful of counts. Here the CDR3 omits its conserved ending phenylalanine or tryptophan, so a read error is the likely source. The CDR3, as DNA: TGTGCCAGCAGCTTTGGTCAAAGGGGTGAGCAGTTCGTC. Amino acids: CASSFGQRGEQFV. The V and J genes are TRBV7-9 and TRBJ2-1, with D tentatively TRBD1 (5 bases). CDR3 length: 13 residues. CDR1 SEHNR and CDR2 FQNEAQ come from the germline V gene (reference sequence). V gave up 3 bases and J gave up 9 bases, with 12 bases separating them.

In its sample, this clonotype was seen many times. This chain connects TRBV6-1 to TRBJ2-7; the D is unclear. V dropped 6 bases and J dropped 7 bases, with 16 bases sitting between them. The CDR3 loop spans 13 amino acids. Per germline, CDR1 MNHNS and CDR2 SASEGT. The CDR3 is CASSPSTPWEQYF. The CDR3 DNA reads TGTGCCAGCAGCCCAAGTACGCCGTGGGAGCAGTACTTC.

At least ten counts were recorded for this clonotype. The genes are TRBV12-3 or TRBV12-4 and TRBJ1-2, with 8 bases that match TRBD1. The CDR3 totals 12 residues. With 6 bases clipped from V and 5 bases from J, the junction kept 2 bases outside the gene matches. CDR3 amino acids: CASRDRDYGYTF. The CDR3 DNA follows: TGTGCCAGCAGGGACAGGGATTATGGCTACACCTTC.

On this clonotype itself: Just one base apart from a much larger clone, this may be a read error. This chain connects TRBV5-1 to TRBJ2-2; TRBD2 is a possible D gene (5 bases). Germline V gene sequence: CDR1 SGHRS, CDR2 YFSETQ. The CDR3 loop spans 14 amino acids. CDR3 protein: CASSLVQNTGEPFF. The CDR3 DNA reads TGCGCCAGCAGCTTGGTACAAAACACCGGGGAGCCGTTTTTT.

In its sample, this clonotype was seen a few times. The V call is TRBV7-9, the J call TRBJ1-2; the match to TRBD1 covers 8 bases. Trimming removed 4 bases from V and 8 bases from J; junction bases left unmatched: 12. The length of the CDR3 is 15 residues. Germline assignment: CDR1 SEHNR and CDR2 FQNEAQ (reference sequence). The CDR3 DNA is TGTGCCAGCAGCTCACAGGGGGGGGATGTTAAGGGCTACACCTTC. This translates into CASSSQGGDVKGYTF.

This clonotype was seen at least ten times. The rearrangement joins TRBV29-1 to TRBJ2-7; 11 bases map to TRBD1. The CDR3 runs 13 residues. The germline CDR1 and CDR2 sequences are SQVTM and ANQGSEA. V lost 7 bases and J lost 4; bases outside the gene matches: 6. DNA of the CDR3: TGCAGCGCGGGACAGGGGGACTCATACGAGCAGTACTTC. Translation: CSAGQGDSYEQYF.

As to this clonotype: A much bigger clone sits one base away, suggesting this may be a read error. The CDR3 sequence is CASSLVENYNEQYF. For the CDR3, the DNA is TGCGCCAGCAGCTTGGTGGAAAACTACAATGAGCAGTACTTC. The chain recombines TRBV5-1 with TRBJ2-1; no reliable D call. The J call may be faulty, since TRBJ2-7 better matches the DNA end. The CDR3 is 14 residues long. CDR1 is SGHRS, CDR2 YFSETQ, per germline.

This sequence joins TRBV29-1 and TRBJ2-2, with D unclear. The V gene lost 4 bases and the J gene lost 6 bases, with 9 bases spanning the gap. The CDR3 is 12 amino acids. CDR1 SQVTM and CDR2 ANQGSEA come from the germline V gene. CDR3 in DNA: TGCAGCGTTGGAACCCCGGCCGGGGAGCTGTTTTTT. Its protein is CSVGTPAGELFF.

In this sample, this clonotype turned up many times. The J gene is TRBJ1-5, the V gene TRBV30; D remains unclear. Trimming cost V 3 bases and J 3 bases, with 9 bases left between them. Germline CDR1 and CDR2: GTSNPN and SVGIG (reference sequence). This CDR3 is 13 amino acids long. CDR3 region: CAWSGQPNQPQHF. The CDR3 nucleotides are TGTGCCTGGAGCGGGCAACCCAATCAGCCCCAGCATTTT.

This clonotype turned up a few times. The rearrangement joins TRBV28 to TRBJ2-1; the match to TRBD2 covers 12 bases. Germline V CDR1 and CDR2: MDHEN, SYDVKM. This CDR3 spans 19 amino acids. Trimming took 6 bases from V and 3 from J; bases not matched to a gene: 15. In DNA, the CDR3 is TGTGCCAGCAGCCACAATCGGCTAGCGGGGGGGGGGGACTACAATGAGCAGTTCTTC. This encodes CASSHNRLAGGGDYNEQFF.

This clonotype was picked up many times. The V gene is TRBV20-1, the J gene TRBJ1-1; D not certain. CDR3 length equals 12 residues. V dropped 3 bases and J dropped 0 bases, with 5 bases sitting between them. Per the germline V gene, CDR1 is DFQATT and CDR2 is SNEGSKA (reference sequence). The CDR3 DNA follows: TGCAGTGCTAGTAGGGTGAACACTGAAGCTTTCTTT. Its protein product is CSASRVNTEAFF.

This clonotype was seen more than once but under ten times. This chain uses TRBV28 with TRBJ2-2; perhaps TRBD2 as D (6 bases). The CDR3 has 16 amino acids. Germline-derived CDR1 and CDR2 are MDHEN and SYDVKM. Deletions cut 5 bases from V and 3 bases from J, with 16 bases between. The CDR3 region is CASSPSSSGHTGELFF. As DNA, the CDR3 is TGTGCCAGCAGTCCCTCCAGTAGCGGCCACACCGGGGAGCTGTTTTTT. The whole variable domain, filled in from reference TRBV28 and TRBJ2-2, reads DVKVTQSSRYLVKRTGEKVFLECVQDMDHENMFWYRQDPGLGLRLIYFSYDVKMKEKGDIPEGYSVSREKKERFSLILESASTNQTSMYLCASSPSSSGHTGELFFGEGSRLTVL.

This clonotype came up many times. The CDR3 DNA reads TGTGCCAGCAGTGTTTTGAGGTGGGGACAGGGCCTTGGGGCCAACGTCCTGACTTTC. It specifies CASSVLRWGQGLGANVLTF. The V and J genes are TRBV6-1 and TRBJ2-6, with TRBD1 matching 9 bases. The junction had 13 bases not matched to a gene; V was cut back by 4 bases and J by 3 bases. The length of the CDR3 is 19 residues. Germline V gives CDR1 MNHNS, CDR2 SASEGT.

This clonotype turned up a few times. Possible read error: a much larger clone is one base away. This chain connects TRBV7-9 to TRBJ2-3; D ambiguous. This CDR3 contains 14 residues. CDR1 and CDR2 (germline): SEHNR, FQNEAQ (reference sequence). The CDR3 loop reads CASSVRLNTDTQNF. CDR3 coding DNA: TGTGCCAGCAGCGTAAGACTCAACACAGATACGCAGAATTTT.

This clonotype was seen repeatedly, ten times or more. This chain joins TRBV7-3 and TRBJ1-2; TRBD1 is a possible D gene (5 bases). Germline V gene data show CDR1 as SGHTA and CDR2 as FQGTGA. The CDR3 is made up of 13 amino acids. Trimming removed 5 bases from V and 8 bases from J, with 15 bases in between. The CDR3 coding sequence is TGTGCCAGCAGCAGGGGACCTAATTTCGGCTACACCTTC. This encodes CASSRGPNFGYTF. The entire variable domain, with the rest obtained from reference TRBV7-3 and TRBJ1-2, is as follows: GAGVSQTPSNKVTEKGKYVELRCDPISGHTALYWYRQSLGQGPEFLIYFQGTGAADDSGLPNDRFFAVRPEGSVSTLKIQRTERGDSAVYLCASSRGPNFGYTFGSGTRLTVV.